This TCR beta chain was sequenced in a study of blood T cells in healthy people across ages. Notes on the study in general: Across the age range, TCR beta diversity per million T cells fell in a roughly linear way.

On this clonotype itself: Antigen unknown.

Trimming took 0 bases from V and 5 from J; bases not matched to a gene: 16. CDR1 and CDR2 (germline): DFQATT, SNEGSKA (reference sequence). CDR3 length: 19 residues. Primers used in a second PCR of roughly 6 to 11 cycles were a sample-barcoded 5' primer and a J-beta primer mix. TCRdb re-derived calls from the 5' RACE reads in MiXCR, one entry per CDR3 protein. The sample lists roughly 730,000 distinct CDR3 sequences, just over 55% occurring once. This clonotype was sampled from a man aged 40-50 years in good health. Sequenced input: blood. This chain connects TRBV20-1 to TRBJ1-6; TRBD1 matches at 7 bases. The CDR3 DNA is TGCAGTGCTAGAGATCGTTCTTGGTTCCTTGGACAGGATAATTCACCCCTCCACTTT. Translated, it gives CSARDRSWFLGQDNSPLHF.